This TCR beta chain comes out of a study of T cell responses to AZD1222 COVID-19 vaccine. Study-level findings and limits: Baseline testing showed seropositivity in only a handful of AZD1222 recipients.

Trimming removed 8 bases at V and 1 base at J, with 18 bases between. The germline V gene encodes CDR1 MNHEY and CDR2 SVGAGI. The CDR3 runs to 15 residues. Profiled with immunoSEQ multiplex PCR; TCRdb holds only in-frame clones, not every one. The sample includes about 120,000 clones, about 85% of them seen just once. In the case of this clone: Antigen specificity is unknown.

The chain links TRBV6-5 to TRBJ2-7, with D tentatively TRBD2 (7 bases). This TCR was sampled from an adult in good health. The sample consisted of peripheral blood, taken on day 0 of AZD1222 vaccination. DNA of the CDR3: TGTGCCAGCCAAGCGGGACACGGAAAATCCTACGAGCAGTACTTC. Its translation is CASQAGHGKSYEQYF.